This T cell receptor beta chain comes out of a study of OX40 agonist ivuxolimab in advanced cancers. The protocol was immunoSEQ multiplex PCR, while the TCRdb copy is restricted to in-frame clones and leaves out a portion. The table has around 84,000 clones, around nine tenths seen once. V was shortened by 7 bases and J by 4 bases, with 13 bases between the two germline ends. Germline V gives CDR1 SNHLY, CDR2 FYNNEI. This CDR3 spans 13 amino acids. Sequencing was performed on CD4+ or CD8+ T cells sorted from blood, taken in a trial of the OX40 agonist ivuxolimab. The receptor comes from an adult with an advanced solid tumor such as melanoma, head and neck, liver or kidney cancer. The V and J genes are TRBV2 and TRBJ1-2, with TRBD1 as a possible D gene (6 bases). The CDR3 sequence: CASILQGIYGYTF. CDR3 DNA sequence: TGTGCCAGCATCTTACAGGGAATCTATGGCTACACCTTC.